These 20 T cell receptor beta chains originate from one sample sequenced in a study of CD8 T cells in ankylosing spondylitis. TCRdb reanalysed the 5' RACE reads using MiXCR and keeps one entry per CDR3 protein. The table includes under 7,500 distinct CDR3 sequences, roughly 2% detected once. Sequencing was done on a sample of blood, either unsorted or a sorted T cell fraction (not recorded which). The receptor set was obtained from a male donor with ankylosing spondylitis or in good health (not recorded which).

This clonotype was observed many times. The chain recombines TRBV9 with TRBJ2-3, with 9 positions matching TRBD2. With V trimmed by 4 bases and J by 3 bases, 6 bases remained unmatched. CDR3 length equals 15 residues. Germline CDR1 reads SGDLS; CDR2 reads YYNGEE. In DNA, the CDR3 is TGTGCCAGCAGCCCCACGACTAGCGGTACAGATACGCAGTATTTT. It translates to CASSPTTSGTDTQYF.

This clonotype was found many times. This chain links TRBV9 with TRBJ2-7, with unresolved D. Germline V gene data show CDR1 as SGDLS and CDR2 as YYNGEE. Trimming shortened V by 0 bases and J by 0 bases, and 10 bases separated the two germline ends. The CDR3 runs 15 residues. This chain's CDR3 is CASSVEWTASYEQYF. The CDR3 region has the DNA TGTGCCAGCAGCGTAGAATGGACCGCCTCCTACGAGCAGTACTTC.

The sample holds many counts of this clonotype. This rearrangement joins TRBV9 to TRBJ1-2, with a possible D match to TRBD1 (5 bases). Germline CDR1 is SGDLS and CDR2 is YYNGEE. The V end lost 4 bases, the J end lost 5 bases, and 21 bases lay between the germline ends. The CDR3 sequence is 16 residues long. Here the CDR3 DNA reads TGTGCCAGCAGCCCCGGGAGACAGAGTTCTCCTTATGGCTACACCTTC. The encoded protein is CASSPGRQSSPYGYTF.

This clonotype was recorded at least ten times. The V gene is TRBV9, the J gene TRBJ2-7, with 7 bases identical to TRBD2. The CDR3 has 15 amino acids. The J segment lost 5 bases and the V segment lost 4 bases, leaving 12 bases of the junction unmatched. Germline-derived CDR1 and CDR2 are SGDLS and YYNGEE. The CDR3 sequence is CASSPRGAGRNEQYF. CDR3 coding DNA: TGTGCCAGCAGCCCACGAGGAGCGGGAAGGAACGAGCAGTACTTC.

In this sample, this clonotype turned up many times. The chain couples TRBV9 to TRBJ2-3; 8 positions agree with TRBD2. Germline CDR1 SGDLS, CDR2 YYNGEE. V lost 3 bases and J lost 3; bases outside the gene matches: 9. CDR3 size: 16 residues. The CDR3 sequence is CASSEGSGSWTDTQYF. CDR3 bases: TGTGCCAGCAGCGAAGGGAGCGGGAGTTGGACAGATACGCAGTATTTT.

This clonotype was observed many times. J is TRBJ2-6 and V is TRBV9; D call uncertain. The germline CDR1 and CDR2 sequences are SGDLS and YYNGEE. The CDR3 length is 18 residues. The V end was cut by 0 bases, the J end by 1 base, with 14 bases between. The CDR3 reads CASSVEPGPNSGANVLTF. In DNA form, the CDR3 reads TGTGCCAGCAGCGTAGAGCCAGGACCGAATTCTGGGGCCAACGTCCTGACTTTC.

By share, this clonotype counts as large (0.1 to 1%). The chain links TRBV9 to TRBJ2-3; 10 bases align to TRBD2. J gave up 6 bases and V 3 bases, and 19 bases lay outside the gene matches. Germline V CDR1 and CDR2: SGDLS, YYNGEE. This CDR3 contains 19 residues. The CDR3 loop is CASSGALRASGSVRDTQYF. The CDR3 nucleotides read TGTGCCAGCAGCGGAGCCCTTAGGGCTAGCGGGAGTGTAAGGGATACGCAGTATTTT. The complete variable domain, with remaining parts taken from reference TRBV9 and TRBJ2-3, reads DSGVTQTPKHLITATGQRVTLRCSPRSGDLSVYWYQQSLDQGLQFLIQYYNGEERAKGNILERFSAQQFPDLHSELNLSSLELGDSALYFCASSGALRASGSVRDTQYFGPGTRLTVL.

This clonotype appeared many times. The chain is built from TRBV9 and TRBJ2-2, with 10 bases fitting TRBD1. The germline V gene has CDR1 SGDLS and CDR2 YYNGEE. The CDR3 totals 17 residues. Trimming at V came to 3 bases and at J to 7 bases, leaving 12 bases not matched to a gene. The CDR3 is CASSDSTGGEIHGELFF. DNA for the CDR3: TGTGCCAGCAGCGACTCGACAGGGGGCGAGATTCACGGGGAGCTGTTTTTT.

This clonotype was counted ten times or more. The chain carries TRBV21-1 and TRBJ1-1. TRBV21-1 corresponds to a pseudogene. CDR3 length equals 13 residues. The CDR3 loop reads CASSKRGGSEAFF. Here the CDR3 DNA reads TGTGCCAGCAGCAAACGGGGAGGCTCTGAAGCTTTCTTT.

This clonotype was observed at least ten times. This chain joins TRBV9 and TRBJ1-1; the D is unclear. Looked up from germline, CDR1 is SGDLS and CDR2 is YYNGEE. V was shortened by 0 bases and J by 1 base, with 4 bases between the two germline ends. This CDR3 spans 13 amino acids. CDR3 amino acids: CASSVDENTEAFF. CDR3 DNA sequence: TGTGCCAGCAGCGTAGACGAGAACACTGAAGCTTTCTTT.

This clonotype has a count of ten or more. The V call is TRBV9, the J call TRBJ2-1, with D perhaps given as TRBD1 or TRBD2 (5 bases each). CDR3 size: 15 residues. V lost 3 bases, J lost 2 bases, and 12 bases lay in between. Germline CDR1 reads SGDLS; CDR2 reads YYNGEE. The CDR3 sequence is CASSAPGRTYNEQFF. The CDR3 DNA is TGTGCCAGCAGCGCCCCGGGACGGACCTACAATGAGCAGTTCTTC.

This clonotype counts as medium-sized (0.01 to 0.1%). The chain employs TRBV9 and TRBJ2-4; D not resolved. V was cut by 0 bases and J by 2 bases, with 0 bases left in between. This CDR3 spans 12 amino acids. CDR1 and CDR2 (germline): SGDLS, YYNGEE. Here the CDR3 reads CASSVAKNIQYF. CDR3 bases: TGTGCCAGCAGCGTAGCCAAAAACATTCAGTACTTC.

This clonotype was recorded at least ten times. The chain is built from TRBV9 and TRBJ1-2; D is unclear. The CDR3 loop spans 17 amino acids. The V and J ends lost 0 bases and 4 bases respectively, with 19 bases between them. The germline gives CDR1 SGDLS, CDR2 YYNGEE. The CDR3 DNA reads TGTGCCAGCAGCGTAGAAGTGCGGCCCTCTTTCCGCTATGGCTACACCTTC. It encodes CASSVEVRPSFRYGYTF. Drawing the rest from reference TRBV9 and TRBJ1-2, the complete variable domain is DSGVTQTPKHLITATGQRVTLRCSPRSGDLSVYWYQQSLDQGLQFLIQYYNGEERAKGNILERFSAQQFPDLHSELNLSSLELGDSALYFCASSVEVRPSFRYGYTFGSGTRLTVV.

This clonotype was picked up many times. The chain combines TRBV9 with TRBJ2-2, with 7 bases lining up with TRBD2. This CDR3 is built from 12 residues. With V trimmed by 4 bases and J by 7 bases, 1 base remained unmatched. CDR1 and CDR2 from the germline V gene are SGDLS and YYNGEE. The CDR3 coding sequence is TGTGCCAGCAGCCAGCGGGGCGGGGAGCTGTTTTTT. Its translation is CASSQRGGELFF.

This clonotype was picked up many times. The V call is TRBV9, the J call TRBJ2-2, with a weak D call TRBD2 (6 bases). The CDR3 has 14 residues. Germline V gives CDR1 SGDLS, CDR2 YYNGEE. V was cut by 6 bases and J by 4 bases, with 13 bases left in between. The CDR3 DNA follows: TGTGCCAGCACGGATAGCGGTGGCACCGGGGAGCTGTTTTTT. Protein product: CASTDSGGTGELFF. The full variable domain, in which reference TRBV9 and TRBJ2-2 provide the parts outside the CDR3, is DSGVTQTPKHLITATGQRVTLRCSPRSGDLSVYWYQQSLDQGLQFLIQYYNGEERAKGNILERFSAQQFPDLHSELNLSSLELGDSALYFCASTDSGGTGELFFGEGSRLTVL.

This clonotype was recorded many times. The chain is built from TRBV9 and TRBJ1-1, with 7 nucleotides matching TRBD1. Germline CDR1 SGDLS, CDR2 YYNGEE. The V segment lost 3 bases and the J segment 8 bases; nucleotides outside the gene matches: 4. This CDR3 contains 12 residues. For the CDR3, the DNA is TGTGCCAGCAGCGGAACAGGGGTGGAAGCTTTCTTT. Translating it yields CASSGTGVEAFF.

This clonotype showed up many times. The rearrangement joins TRBV9 to TRBJ1-2; 7 positions match TRBD1. Germline lookup yields CDR1 SGDLS and CDR2 YYNGEE. Germline trimming cut 0 bases from V and 4 bases from J; bases unmatched to any gene: 6. The CDR3 extends over 15 amino acids. CDR3 sequence: CASSVDRGGGYGYTF. The CDR3 region has the DNA TGTGCCAGCAGCGTAGACAGGGGCGGGGGCTATGGCTACACCTTC.

This clonotype came up many times. This rearrangement joins TRBV9 to TRBJ2-2, with 12 bases matching TRBD1. Germline V gene data show CDR1 as SGDLS and CDR2 as YYNGEE. V gave up 3 bases and J gave up 7 bases; unmatched junction bases: 4. CDR3 length: 15 amino acids. The CDR3 spells CASSGDRGPIGELFF. The CDR3 DNA is TGTGCCAGCAGCGGGGACAGGGGGCCCATCGGGGAGCTGTTTTTT. The full variable domain, its missing parts supplied by reference TRBV9 and TRBJ2-2, is DSGVTQTPKHLITATGQRVTLRCSPRSGDLSVYWYQQSLDQGLQFLIQYYNGEERAKGNILERFSAQQFPDLHSELNLSSLELGDSALYFCASSGDRGPIGELFFGEGSRLTVL.

This clonotype was seen ten or more times. The genes are TRBV9 and TRBJ2-5; TRBD2 aligns across 7 bases. V shed 3 bases and J 4 bases; nucleotides not matched to a gene: 12. This CDR3 is 16 amino acids long. Germline CDR1 SGDLS, CDR2 YYNGEE. CDR3 amino acids: CASSGVIAGAGETQYF. The CDR3 DNA is TGTGCCAGCAGCGGGGTTATCGCGGGAGCGGGAGAGACCCAGTACTTC.

This clonotype is medium-sized within its sample. The chain carries TRBV9 and TRBJ1-1; D gene unclear. CDR3 size: 12 residues. Deletions cut 2 bases from V and 6 bases from J, with 8 bases between. Germline CDR1 reads SGDLS; CDR2 reads YYNGEE. CDR3 coding DNA: TGTGCCAGCAGCGTCGGAGGATCTGAAGCTTTCTTT. It yields the protein CASSVGGSEAFF. Full variable domain (remainder filled in from reference TRBV9 and TRBJ1-1): DSGVTQTPKHLITATGQRVTLRCSPRSGDLSVYWYQQSLDQGLQFLIQYYNGEERAKGNILERFSAQQFPDLHSELNLSSLELGDSALYFCASSVGGSEAFFGQGTRLTVV.